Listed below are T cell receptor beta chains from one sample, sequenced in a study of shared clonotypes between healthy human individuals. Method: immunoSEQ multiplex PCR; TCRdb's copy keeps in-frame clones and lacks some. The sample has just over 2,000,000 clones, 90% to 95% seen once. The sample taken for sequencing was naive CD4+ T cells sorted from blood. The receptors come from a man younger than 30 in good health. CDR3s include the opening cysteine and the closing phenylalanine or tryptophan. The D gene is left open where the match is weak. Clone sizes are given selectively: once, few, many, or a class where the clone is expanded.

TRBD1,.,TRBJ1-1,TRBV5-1,TGCGCCAGCAGGAACCGGGACAGGAACACTGAAGCTTTCTTT,CASRNRDRNTEAFF
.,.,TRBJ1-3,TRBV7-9,TGTGCCAGCAGCTCCTCCGGAAGCTCTGGAAACACCATATATTTT,CASSSSGSSGNTIYF
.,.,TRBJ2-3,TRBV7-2,TGTGCCAGCAGCTCCACACGTCCCGGCACAGATACGCAGTATTTT,CASSSTRPGTDTQYF
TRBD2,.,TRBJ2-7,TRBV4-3,TGCGCCAGCAGCCTCCATCGCGGGGGGGCCTACGAGCAGTACTTC,CASSLHRGGAYEQYF
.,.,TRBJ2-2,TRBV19,TGTGCCAGTAGTCCCCAAGGGGAGCTGTTTTTT,CASSPQGELFF
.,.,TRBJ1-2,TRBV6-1,TGTGCCAGCAGGATGGGGACAAGCTATGGCTACACCTTC,CASRMGTSYGYTF
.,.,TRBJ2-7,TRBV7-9,TGTGCCAGCAGTAGCGGTCTCTACGAGCAGTACTTC,CASSSGLYEQYF
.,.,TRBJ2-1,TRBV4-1,TGCGCCAGCAGCCAAGTCGGGAGCAGGATCCGGGGGGCACATGAGCAGTTCTTC,CASSQVGSRIRGAHEQFF
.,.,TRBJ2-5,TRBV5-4,TGTGCCAGCAGCTGGAATTGGGAGACCCAGTACTTC,CASSWNWETQYF
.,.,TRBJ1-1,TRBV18,TGTGCCAGCTCACCCGGCCTGTCCCTCCAATACAGTGAAGCTTTCTTT,CASSPGLSLQYSEAFF
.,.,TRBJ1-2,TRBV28,TGTGCCAGCAGCCCGACCTGGCCCAATGGCTACACCTTC,CASSPTWPNGYTF
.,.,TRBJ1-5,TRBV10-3,TGTGCCATCAGTATAGAGGCGGGCAATCAGCCCCAGCATTTT,CAISIEAGNQPQHF
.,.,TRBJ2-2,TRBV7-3,TGTGCCAGCAGCTTCTCGAACACCGGGGAGCTGTTTTTT,CASSFSNTGELFF
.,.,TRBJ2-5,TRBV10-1,TGCGCCAGCAGTTCACAGGGTGGAGAGACCCAGTACTTC,CASSSQGGETQYF
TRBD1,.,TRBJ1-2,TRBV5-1,TGCGCCAGCAGCTTGCGGACGGGACAGGGGGAAACTCACACCTTC,CASSLRTGQGETHTF
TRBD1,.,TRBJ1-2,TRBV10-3,TGTGCCATATCGAGGGACAGGGCTGACTATGGCTACACCTTC,CAISRDRADYGYTF
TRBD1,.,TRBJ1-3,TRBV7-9,TGTGCCAGCAGCTGGACAGGGGGCTCTGGAAACACCATATATTTT,CASSWTGGSGNTIYF
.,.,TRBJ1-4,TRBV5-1,TGCGCCAGCAGCTTGTGGAGGGGCTCTAATGAAAAACTGTTTTTT,CASSLWRGSNEKLFF
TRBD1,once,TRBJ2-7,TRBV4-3,TGCGCCAGCAGCCAAGATTGGACAGGGGGTGACGAGCAGTACTTC,CASSQDWTGGDEQYF
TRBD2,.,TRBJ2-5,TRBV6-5,TGTGCCAGCAGTTTAAGGGGACTAGCGAAGGAGACCCAGTACTTC,CASSLRGLAKETQYF
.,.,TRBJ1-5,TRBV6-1,TGTGCCAGCAGTGAAGCGGACAGTACCCAGCATTTT,CASSEADSTQHF
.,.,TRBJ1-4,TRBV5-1,TGCGCCAGCAGATTTCGGGATCCCAATGAAAAACTGTTTTTT,CASRFRDPNEKLFF
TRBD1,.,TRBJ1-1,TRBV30,TGTGCCTGGAGTGTCCGGGACAGGGGGCACGGGAACACTGAAGCTTTCTTT,CAWSVRDRGHGNTEAFF
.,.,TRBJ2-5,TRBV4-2,TGTGCCAGCAGCCAAGGCACTCGCACGGACAGCCAAGAGACCCAGTACTTC,CASSQGTRTDSQETQYF
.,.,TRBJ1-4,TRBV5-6,TGTGCCAGCAGCTCCCGGAGGGGGGCCGGAGCTAATGAAAAACTGTTTTTT,CASSSRRGAGANEKLFF
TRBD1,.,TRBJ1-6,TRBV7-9,TGTGCCAGCAGCGGAGGGACAGATCTTAATTCACCCCTCCACTTT,CASSGGTDLNSPLHF
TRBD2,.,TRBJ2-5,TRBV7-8,TGTGCCAGCAGCCCCGGGACTAAAGAGACCCAGTACTTC,CASSPGTKETQYF
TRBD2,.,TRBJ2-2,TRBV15,TGTGCCACCAGCCGTGAAGGACTAGCGGGAGTCGGCGCCGGGGAGCTGTTTTTT,CATSREGLAGVGAGELFF
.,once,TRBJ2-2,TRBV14,TGTGCCAGCAGCCTCGGCGCTTCGGGGACCGGGGAGCTGTTTTTT,CASSLGASGTGELFF
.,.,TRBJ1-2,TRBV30,TGTGCCTGGAGTAAACAGACTTATTATGGCTACACCTTC,CAWSKQTYYGYTF
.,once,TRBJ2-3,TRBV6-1,TGTGCCAGCAGTGGGCAGGGGAACACAGATACGCAGTATTTT,CASSGQGNTDTQYF